Below are 15 T cell receptor beta chains sequenced from a single sample in a study of T cell responses to AZD1222 COVID-19 vaccine. Generated by immunoSEQ multiplex PCR, the TCRdb table keeps only in-frame clones and is missing some. Of 100,000 to 150,000 clones detected, 70% to 90% appear once; the ten largest clones hold 4.2%. Specimen: peripheral blood, collected on day 0 of AZD1222 vaccination. The receptor set was obtained from an adult in good health.

The chain recombines TRBV12-3 or TRBV12-4 with TRBJ2-1; no clear D gene. With 8 bases removed from V and 6 bases from J, the gap between germline ends came to 8 bases. The CDR3 length is 11 residues. For the CDR3, the DNA is TGTGCCAGCGGACCCGGCAATGAGCAGTTCTTC. Protein sequence: CASGPGNEQFF.

The chain employs TRBV6-5 and TRBJ2-1; unclear D gene. Trimming left V 7 bases short and J 3 bases short, with 13 bases between. Germline assignment: CDR1 MNHEY and CDR2 SVGAGI. This CDR3 spans 14 amino acids. The CDR3 spells CASTTNPDYNEQFF. The CDR3, as DNA: TGTGCCAGCACTACAAATCCAGACTACAATGAGCAGTTCTTC.

The rearrangement links TRBV6-4 to TRBJ2-1; 15 positions match TRBD2. V was clipped by 5 bases and J by 2 bases; unmatched bases: 1. The CDR3 is 16 residues long. Germline V gives CDR1 MRHNA, CDR2 SNTAGT. The CDR3 here is CASSWTSGRAYNEQFF. CDR3 bases: TGTGCCAGCAGTTGGACTAGCGGGAGGGCCTACAATGAGCAGTTCTTC.

To note about this clone: This sample includes further DNA sequences coding for the same CDR3. The chain combines TRBV2 with TRBJ2-2, with 9 bases identical to TRBD2. Trimming cost V 4 bases and J 4 bases; bases outside gene matches: 4. The CDR3 length is 15 residues. From germline, CDR1 is SNHLY and CDR2 FYNNEI. CDR3 residues: CASSVAGGGTGELFF. The CDR3 DNA is TGTGCCAGCAGTGTGGCGGGAGGGGGCACCGGGGAGCTGTTTTTT.

The chain combines TRBV30 with TRBJ1-6, with D tentatively TRBD1 (5 bases). This CDR3 is built from 14 residues. Germline CDR1 and CDR2: GTSNPN and SVGIG (reference sequence). Trimming removed 7 bases from V and 9 bases from J, with 19 bases in between. This CDR3 reads CALEDQGGSSPLHF. The DNA for the CDR3 is TGTGCCTTGGAGGACCAGGGAGGTAGTTCACCCCTCCACTTT. The full variable domain, in which reference TRBV30 and TRBJ1-6 provide the parts outside the CDR3, is SQTIHQWPATLVQPVGSPLSLECTVEGTSNPNLYWYRQAAGRGLQLLFYSVGIGQISSEVPQNLSASRPQDRQFILSSKKLLLSDSGFYLCALEDQGGSSPLHFGNGTRLTVT.

The chain has TRBV7-9 and TRBJ1-1; TRBD1 matches 7 bases. The CDR3 is made up of 15 amino acids. Trimming at V came to 5 bases and at J to 0 bases, leaving 6 bases not matched to a gene. Germline V CDR1 and CDR2: SEHNR, FQNEAQ (reference sequence). This CDR3 reads CASSGWDSMNTEAFF. CDR3 nucleotide sequence: TGTGCCAGCAGCGGATGGGACAGCATGAACACTGAAGCTTTCTTT.

The chain joins TRBV3-1 (or the pseudogene TRBV3-2) to TRBJ1-1; 9 bases line up with TRBD1. The V gene's germline CDR1 is LGHDT and CDR2 YNNKEL (reference sequence). J was trimmed by 3 bases and V by 0 bases; bases with no gene match: 5. This CDR3 has 16 amino acids. CDR3 sequence reads: CASSQEGTGRDTEAFF. The DNA for the CDR3 is TGTGCCAGCAGCCAAGAGGGGACAGGGCGAGACACTGAAGCTTTCTTT.

The chain is built from TRBV19 and TRBJ2-1, with 8 bases matching TRBD2. The CDR3 has 13 residues. Unmatched junction bases numbered 6, after V lost 7 bases and J lost 7 bases. CDR1 and CDR2 from the germline V gene are LNHDA and SQIVND (reference sequence). The CDR3 loop is CASTRGGPNEQFF. DNA of the CDR3: TGTGCCAGTACCCGGGGGGGCCCTAATGAGCAGTTCTTC.

This clone was counted once. This chain uses TRBV19 with TRBJ2-3; D is undetermined. The germline V gene encodes CDR1 LNHDA and CDR2 SQIVND (reference sequence). Trimming cost V 9 bases and J 0 bases, with 13 bases left between them. The CDR3 runs to 14 residues. Here the CDR3 DNA reads TGTGCCAGCAAGTCGGAGTTCAGCACAGATACGCAGTATTTT. It encodes CASKSEFSTDTQYF.

The rearrangement links TRBV20-1 to TRBJ1-2, with unresolved D. The length of the CDR3 is 11 residues. CDR1 and CDR2 (germline): DFQATT, SNEGSKA (reference sequence). In nucleotides, the CDR3 is TGCACCCCCCCGGGCAGCGATGGCTACACCTTC. Translation: CTPPGSDGYTF.

This clone was observed a handful of times. This rearrangement joins TRBV30 to TRBJ1-5; weak D call: TRBD1 (5 bases). Per the germline V gene, CDR1 is GTSNPN and CDR2 is SVGIG (reference sequence). The CDR3 spans 16 residues. V gave up 7 bases and J gave up 3 bases, with 22 bases separating them. CDR3 sequence: CASTAQGKGNNQPQHF. The CDR3 bases are TGTGCCTCTACCGCCCAGGGAAAAGGGAACAATCAGCCCCAGCATTTT.

The chain combines TRBV5-1 with TRBJ1-5, with D hard to call. The ends were cut back, 4 bases at V and 2 bases at J, with 19 bases in the middle. From germline, CDR1 is SGHRS and CDR2 YFSETQ. This CDR3 is 17 amino acids long. In DNA, the CDR3 is TGCGCCAGCAGCATGGCCCCCCTAAGCCGTGGCAATCAGCCCCAGCATTTT. It encodes CASSMAPLSRGNQPQHF.

The chain uses TRBV2 and TRBJ2-3, with 8 bases lining up with TRBD1. Germline loops: CDR1 SNHLY, CDR2 FYNNEI. CDR3 length: 12 amino acids. The CDR3 DNA follows: TGTGCAATGGACAGGGCCACAGATACGCAGTATTTT. It yields the protein CAMDRATDTQYF.

The chain uses TRBV28 and TRBJ2-7, with 14 bases aligning to TRBD2. V lost 6 bases and J lost 11; bases outside the gene matches: 6. From germline, CDR1 is MDHEN and CDR2 SYDVKM. This CDR3 spans 13 amino acids. The CDR3 bases are TGTGCCAGCAGCCTGGGACTAGCGGGAGTAGAGTACTTC. Protein product: CASSLGLAGVEYF.

Turning to this clone: At the DNA level, this CDR3 is encoded by other sequences in the same sample as well. CDR3 DNA: TGTGCCACCAGTGATAGAGGGGGGTCCTACAATGAGCAGTTCTTC. It codes for CATSDRGGSYNEQFF. The V and J genes are TRBV24-1 and TRBJ2-1, with D tentatively TRBD1 or TRBD2 (6 bases each). The germline gives CDR1 KGHDR, CDR2 SFDVKD. The CDR3 runs 15 residues. Trimming pared 3 bases from V and 1 base from J, leaving 9 bases between.